The rows below give T cell receptor beta chains drawn from one sample of a study of T cell clones after liver transplantation. The method was immunoSEQ multiplex PCR; TCRdb's version includes in-frame clones alone and lacks a portion of them. Altogether 50,000 to 55,000 clones are present, over 55% being singletons, with the ten largest covering 8.5% to 10%. The sequencing used CD4+ T cells from blood, collected approximately 54 months after liver transplant. Receptors were obtained from a human patient who received a liver transplant. The graft donor may account for some of the T cells. Both conserved end residues are part of each CDR3. A D gene is named only where the DNA matches it firmly. Clone size is shown for a subset of rows, as once, few, many or a class of expanded clone.

CDR3nt,CDR3aa,d_gene,j_gene,abundance,v_gene
TGTGCCAGCAGCCAAGGCGGGGGAAGGGGGTCACCCCTCCACTTT,CASSQGGGRGSPLHF,.,TRBJ1-6,few,TRBV4-2
TGTGCCAGTAGCTCCTTCTCGGATACGCAGTATTTT,CASSSFSDTQYF,.,TRBJ2-3,.,TRBV19
TGTGCCAGCAGCGCAGGGACAGATCCCCTTTCACCCCTCCACTTT,CASSAGTDPLSPLHF,TRBD1,TRBJ1-6,once,TRBV4-2
TGTGCCAGCAGCCTAGGGATAGATAATTCACCCCTCCACTTT,CASSLGIDNSPLHF,.,TRBJ1-6,.,TRBV9
TGTGCCAGCAGCCCAAAGGGAGTCTTCTATGGCTACACCTTC,CASSPKGVFYGYTF,.,TRBJ1-2,.,TRBV7-9
TGTGCCAGCAGTTCATCGAATAATTCACCCCTCCACTTT,CASSSSNNSPLHF,.,TRBJ1-6,.,TRBV28
TGTGCCAGCAGCTTTAGACAGGGATCTAATTCACCCCTCCACTTT,CASSFRQGSNSPLHF,TRBD1,TRBJ1-6,once,TRBV9
TGTGCCAGCAGCTTATCGGGGGCCCACTCCTACGAGCAGTACTTC,CASSLSGAHSYEQYF,.,TRBJ2-7,.,TRBV11-2
TGTGCCAGCAGCTTGACGGGGGGGCAGTACAATGAGCAGTTCTTC,CASSLTGGQYNEQFF,TRBD2,TRBJ2-1,once,TRBV5-5
TGTGCCTGGAGTGTGGCAGGGTCCAATCAGCCCCAGCATTTT,CAWSVAGSNQPQHF,.,TRBJ1-5,.,TRBV30
TGTGCCAGCACCCTTTGGCAGGGGGCGGACACCATATATTTT,CASTLWQGADTIYF,TRBD1,TRBJ1-3,.,TRBV11-2
TGTGCCAGCAGTTTACCATCAGGGCCATTCTCCTACAATGAGCAGTTCTTC,CASSLPSGPFSYNEQFF,.,TRBJ2-1,.,TRBV28
TGTGCCAGCAGCGGACGGGTTTCCGCCCAAGAGACCCAGTACTTC,CASSGRVSAQETQYF,.,TRBJ2-5,.,TRBV5-8
TGTGCCAGCAGGGCCGCCGAATACACTGAAGCTTTCTTT,CASRAAEYTEAFF,.,TRBJ1-1,.,TRBV6-1
TGTGCCAGCAGCACGCGGACAGGGGGAGCTTTCTTT,CASSTRTGGAFF,TRBD1,TRBJ1-1,.,TRBV14
TGCGCCAGCAGCCAAACTCAGGACACCGGGGAGCTGTTTTTT,CASSQTQDTGELFF,.,TRBJ2-2,.,TRBV4-1
TGTGCCAGTAGTGGGGGGACTAGCGGGGTCACAGATACGCAGTATTTT,CASSGGTSGVTDTQYF,TRBD2,TRBJ2-3,.,TRBV19
TGTGCCAGCAGCTTAGGTGGGCCCCAGCATTTT,CASSLGGPQHF,.,TRBJ1-5,.,TRBV7-2
TGTGCCAGCAGTCGTCAACAGGGGGCCTATGGCTACACCTTC,CASSRQQGAYGYTF,TRBD1,TRBJ1-2,.,TRBV28
TGCGCCAGCAGCCTAGACAACCGGGGCGCCAGGGAACTGTTTTTT,CASSLDNRGARELFF,.,TRBJ1-4,.,TRBV4-1
TGTGCCATCAGTGAGAATAGGGGCAACACTGAAGCTTTCTTT,CAISENRGNTEAFF,.,TRBJ1-1,.,TRBV10-3
TGTGCCAGCAGTGCCCGACAGGGCCCCGGGGAGCTGTTTTTT,CASSARQGPGELFF,TRBD1,TRBJ2-2,.,TRBV6-4
TGTGCCAGTAGTATAAAGGGCCGGACAGTCGATGGCTACACCTTC,CASSIKGRTVDGYTF,.,TRBJ1-2,.,TRBV19
TGTGCCAGCAGCTTCCCAGGAATCATGAACACTGAAGCTTTCTTT,CASSFPGIMNTEAFF,.,TRBJ1-1,.,TRBV11-2
TGTGCCAGCAGTATGGACACCCTCTCCTACGAGCAGTACTTC,CASSMDTLSYEQYF,.,TRBJ2-7,.,TRBV6-5
TGTGCCAGCTCACCAGTGCGCAGGGCAAATGAGCAGTTCTTC,CASSPVRRANEQFF,.,TRBJ2-1,.,TRBV18
TGCGCCAGCAGCTTGGCCGGACTCACAGATACGCAGTATTTT,CASSLAGLTDTQYF,.,TRBJ2-3,.,TRBV5-1
TGTGCCAGCAGCTTGCGAGGACAGGCAAGCTCACCCCTCCACTTT,CASSLRGQASSPLHF,TRBD1,TRBJ1-6,.,TRBV7-9
TGTGCCAGCAGCGGGGGAGCATCGGCCGAGCAGTACTTC,CASSGGASAEQYF,.,TRBJ2-7,.,TRBV7-9
TGTGCCACCTTCACCAACTCTGGAAACACCATATATTTT,CATFTNSGNTIYF,.,TRBJ1-3,few,TRBV19
TGTGCCAGCACCCTGGGGGCAGGAGGGAACACCGGGGAGCTGTTTTTT,CASTLGAGGNTGELFF,.,TRBJ2-2,.,TRBV7-9
TGCGCCAGCAGCCGAGGGGGGATTGTCGCTAGAGGAAACACCATATATTTT,CASSRGGIVARGNTIYF,.,TRBJ1-3,.,TRBV4-1
TGTGCCAGCAGCCAAGAGGGGGGCGACTATGGCTACACCTTC,CASSQEGGDYGYTF,.,TRBJ1-2,.,TRBV4-2
TGCAGTGCTAGGGACCCCCCAGTGGGGTACTTC,CSARDPPVGYF,.,TRBJ2-7,.,TRBV20-1
TGTGCCTGGAGTGTACGGGGACAGTTCTACGAGCAGTACTTC,CAWSVRGQFYEQYF,TRBD1,TRBJ2-7,.,TRBV30
TGTGCCACCTCAGCGGCGGACGGGACAGACCTCCAAGAGACCCAGTACTTC,CATSAADGTDLQETQYF,TRBD1,TRBJ2-5,few,TRBV15